A single T cell receptor (beta chain) is shown here with its context. These data come from a study of immune characterization of retroperitoneal liposarcoma. TCRdb processed the PCR reads anew with MiXCR; each CDR3 protein has one entry. Of fewer than 9,000 distinct CDR3 sequences in the sample, roughly 45% were seen once. The ends were cut back, 6 bases at V and 4 bases at J, with 15 bases in the middle. The CDR3 sequence is 14 residues long. This TCR was sampled from a male donor with retroperitoneal liposarcoma. Sequenced sample: tumor tissue. The chain joins TRBV12-3 or TRBV12-4 to TRBJ2-5, with D possibly being TRBD1 or TRBD2 (5 bases each). CDR3 in amino acids: CASRYSGTGETQYF. The CDR3 DNA is TGTGCCAGCAGGTACTCAGGGACGGGAGAGACCCAGTACTTC.